This T cell receptor (beta chain) was obtained from a study of T cells in Graves' hyperthyroidism and ophthalmopathy. The V and J ends lost 6 bases and 7 bases, in that order; junction bases with no gene match: 11. The CDR3 has 14 residues. There are a few counts of this clonotype. RNA transcripts provided the source from which TCR beta CDR3 regions were amplified. Initially, a first-round RT-PCR of the TCR CDR3 employed the HTBI primer set. TCRdb re-derived calls from the multiplex PCR reads in MiXCR, one entry per CDR3 protein. Among hundreds of thousands of distinct CDR3 sequences listed, around 45% were seen once.

V usage is TRBV12-3 or TRBV12-4 and J usage is TRBJ2-7; 8 nucleotides align to TRBD2. This receptor was taken from a woman aged 18-35 years with Graves' hyperthyroidism. Material: peripheral blood or thyroid tissue (not recorded which). The DNA for the CDR3 is TGTGCCAGCAGCCAAGTAGCGGGGATGCTTGAGCAGTACTTC. This encodes CASSQVAGMLEQYF.